Shown below are 20 T cell receptor beta chains from a single sample sequenced in a study of identical twins. TCRdb called the 5' RACE reads again in MiXCR, with one record for every CDR3 protein. The data contain under 300,000 distinct CDR3 sequences, roughly 12% of them singletons. These data were also reused for a study on yellow fever vaccine responses in identical twins.

The sequenced sample consisted of memory (CD45RO+) T cells sorted from blood. All receptors come from a young woman in good health.

The chain employs TRBV7-9 and TRBJ2-7; D not resolved. Between the trimmed V and J ends, which lost 1 base and 6 bases, there was a span of 7 bases. Looked up from germline, CDR1 is SEHNR and CDR2 is FQNEAQ (reference sequence). The CDR3 sequence is 12 residues long. The CDR3 is CASSLDWSEQYF. For the CDR3, the DNA is TGTGCCAGCAGCTTAGACTGGAGCGAGCAGTACTTC.

This clonotype was observed a few times. This chain uses TRBV7-9 with TRBJ1-4; tentatively, D is TRBD1 (5 bases). Trimming pared 1 base from V and 2 bases from J, leaving 11 bases between. The CDR3 extends over 16 amino acids. Germline loops: CDR1 SEHNR, CDR2 FQNEAQ (reference sequence). CDR3 region: CASSLGDRDTNEKLFF. DNA of the CDR3: TGTGCCAGCAGCTTAGGAGACCGGGACACTAATGAAAAACTGTTTTTT. The entire variable domain, with the rest obtained from reference TRBV7-9 and TRBJ1-4, is as follows: DTGVSQNPRHKITKRGQNVTFRCDPISEHNRLYWYRQTLGQGPEFLTYFQNEAQLEKSRLLSDRFSAERPKGSFSTLEIQRTEQGDSAMYLCASSLGDRDTNEKLFFGSGTQLSVL.

This clonotype occurred a few times. This chain connects TRBV20-1 to TRBJ2-7, with 10 bases matching TRBD1. V trimming: 3 bases; J trimming: 5 bases; junction bases outside the gene matches: 4. CDR1 DFQATT and CDR2 SNEGSKA come from the germline V gene (reference sequence). The CDR3 has 13 residues. The CDR3 sequence is CSASPGTGDEQYF. The CDR3 nucleotides are TGCAGTGCTAGTCCCGGGACAGGGGACGAGCAGTACTTC.

This clonotype was found a few times. The chain joins TRBV27 to TRBJ2-7; D is possibly TRBD1 or TRBD2 (5 bases each). This CDR3 region has 13 residues. Germline values: CDR1 MNHEY, CDR2 SMNVEV (reference sequence). Trimming took 8 bases from V and 0 from J, leaving 11 bases between them. CDR3 loop: CASGDGSSYEQYF. The CDR3 nucleotides are TGTGCCAGCGGGGACGGTTCCTCCTACGAGCAGTACTTC.

The genes are TRBV5-1 and TRBJ2-7; D is possibly TRBD1 (6 bases). The CDR3 spans 14 residues. Per germline, CDR1 SGHRS and CDR2 YFSETQ. The ends were cut back, 3 bases at V and 2 bases at J, with 12 bases in the middle. Here the CDR3 DNA reads TGCGCCAGCAGCTCGGGGACATCTACCTACGAGCAGTACTTC. Translation: CASSSGTSTYEQYF.

This clonotype was counted only a few times. The rearrangement uses TRBV3-1 and TRBJ2-3; 8 bases match TRBD2. The CDR3 is 16 residues long. Trimming took 0 bases from V and 4 from J; bases not matched to a gene: 6. Germline V CDR1 and CDR2: LGHDT, YNNKEL (reference sequence). CDR3 sequence reads: CASSQDPSGSPDTQYF. CDR3 DNA: TGTGCCAGCAGCCAAGATCCAAGCGGGAGCCCAGATACGCAGTATTTT.

This clonotype showed up just once. V is TRBV3-1 and J is TRBJ2-7; tentatively, D is TRBD1 or TRBD2 (5 bases each). Between the trimmed V and J ends, which lost 5 bases and 6 bases, there was a span of 26 bases. Germline CDR1 and CDR2: LGHDT and YNNKEL (reference sequence). This CDR3 is built from 17 residues. The CDR3 nucleotides are TGTGCCAGCAGCAAGTCCGTCTCCGGGACCGAGAGGGGCGAGCAGTACTTC. Its translation: CASSKSVSGTERGEQYF.

The chain employs TRBV9 and TRBJ2-5; D remains ambiguous. V lost 0 bases, J lost 1 base, and 7 bases lay in between. The CDR3 is 14 residues long. Germline loops: CDR1 SGDLS, CDR2 YYNGEE. The CDR3 DNA sequence: TGTGCCAGCAGCGTAGACGTCTTCCAAGAGACCCAGTACTTC. This encodes CASSVDVFQETQYF.

The chain combines TRBV6-2 or TRBV6-3 with TRBJ2-7; a weak D match, TRBD1 (5 bases). CDR1 and CDR2 (germline): MNHEY, SVGEGT. CDR3 length: 12 residues. V was trimmed by 11 bases and J by 2 bases, leaving 13 bases between them. The CDR3 region has the DNA TGTGCCGGGGCCTCATCGACCTACGAGCAGTACTTC. Translating it yields CAGASSTYEQYF.

As to this clonotype: At one boundary the junction diverges from the germline segment, which might be a read error. This chain uses TRBV24-1 with TRBJ2-7; D unclear. The germline V gene has CDR1 KGHDR and CDR2 SFDVKD. There are 9 residues in the CDR3. CDR3 in DNA: TGTGCCACCAGTGCCATCTCGTCCTTC. Translated: CATSAISSF.

This clonotype was detected a few times. The V gene is TRBV5-4, the J gene TRBJ1-6; no clear D gene. This CDR3 has 14 residues. Germline V CDR1 and CDR2: SGHNT, YYREEE (reference sequence). The V and J ends lost 0 bases and 8 bases respectively, with 9 bases between them. In DNA, the CDR3 is TGTGCCAGCAGCTTGGACCCCGAACATTCACCCCTCCACTTT. Translated, it gives CASSLDPEHSPLHF.

This clonotype has just a few counts. The rearrangement joins TRBV28 to TRBJ2-4, with TRBD2 identical over 8 bases. V gave up 3 bases and J gave up 2 bases; unmatched junction bases: 9. CDR3 length equals 17 residues. Germline values: CDR1 MDHEN, CDR2 SYDVKM. The CDR3: CASSFIGGGPSKNIQYF. DNA of the CDR3: TGTGCCAGCAGTTTCATCGGCGGGGGGCCATCCAAAAACATTCAGTACTTC.

V usage is TRBV6-2 or TRBV6-3 and J usage is TRBJ2-1; no definite D call. V was pared by 8 bases and J by 4 bases, with 21 bases between. Germline V lookup: CDR1 MNHEY, CDR2 SVGEGT. The CDR3 extends over 16 amino acids. CDR3 loop: CASSDPAADGYNEQFF. The CDR3 bases are TGTGCCAGCTCCGATCCCGCCGCCGACGGGTACAATGAGCAGTTCTTC.

The V call is TRBV9, the J call TRBJ2-3; D remains unclear. From germline, CDR1 is SGDLS and CDR2 YYNGEE. Trimming took 4 bases from V and 6 from J, leaving 9 bases between them. CDR3 length: 12 residues. The CDR3 DNA reads TGTGCCAGCAGCCCTAATTGGGATACGCAGTATTTT. Translated, it gives CASSPNWDTQYF.

This clonotype was counted between two and nine times. The J gene is TRBJ1-2, the V gene TRBV19, with D possibly being TRBD1 (6 bases). The V end was cut by 8 bases, the J end by 2 bases, with 15 bases between. This CDR3 has 14 amino acids. CDR1 is LNHDA, CDR2 SQIVND, per germline (reference sequence). The CDR3 reads CASLTRDINYGYTF. The DNA of the CDR3 is TGTGCCAGTTTGACCCGGGACATAAACTATGGCTACACCTTC. Looking up the rest from reference TRBV19 and TRBJ1-2 gives the full variable domain: DGGITQSPKYLFRKEGQNVTLSCEQNLNHDAMYWYRQDPGQGLRLIYYSQIVNDFQKGDIAEGYSVSREKKESFPLTVTSAQKNPTAFYLCASLTRDINYGYTFGSGTRLTVV.

This clonotype was recorded a few times. The CDR3: CASSPPTGELFF. The CDR3 DNA is TGTGCCAGCAGCCCCCCCACCGGGGAGCTGTTTTTT. The chain carries TRBV7-3 and TRBJ2-2; D is uncertain. The CDR3 spans 12 residues. Trimming removed 5 bases from V and 4 bases from J, with 5 bases in between. Per germline, CDR1 SGHTA and CDR2 FQGTGA.

The sample holds a few counts of this clonotype. The chain links TRBV4-3 to TRBJ1-2; unclear D gene. Germline CDR1 and CDR2: LGHNA and YSLEER. CDR3 length: 14 amino acids. V was cut by 0 bases and J by 5 bases, with 10 bases left in between. CDR3 sequence reads: CASSQDGEGYGYTF. In DNA form, the CDR3 reads TGCGCCAGCAGCCAAGATGGAGAGGGATATGGCTACACCTTC.

In its sample, this clonotype was seen a few times. The chain employs TRBV27 and TRBJ1-1, with D perhaps TRBD1 (5 bases). The CDR3 has 17 amino acids. V lost 6 bases and J 5 bases, leaving 25 bases between the germline ends. CDR1 is MNHEY and CDR2 is SMNVEV in the germline V gene (reference sequence). The CDR3 DNA sequence: TGTGCCAGCAGCGATATTCTCCGGGGACCTCAAGGGACTGAAGCTTTCTTT. Protein sequence: CASSDILRGPQGTEAFF.

The J gene is TRBJ2-1, the V gene TRBV12-3 or TRBV12-4, with 9 positions matching TRBD1. The CDR3 has 15 amino acids. The V and J ends lost 10 bases and 8 bases, in that order; junction bases with no gene match: 15. CDR3 loop: CATRPPGQGFHEQFF. CDR3 DNA: TGTGCCACCAGGCCCCCGGGACAGGGTTTCCATGAGCAGTTCTTC.

This clonotype showed up just a few times. The chain recombines TRBV24-1 with TRBJ2-3; 11 bases match TRBD2. There are 15 residues in the CDR3. V gave up 6 bases and J gave up 1 base; unmatched junction bases: 2. Germline V lookup: CDR1 KGHDR, CDR2 SFDVKD. The CDR3 coding sequence is TGTGCCACCAGTAAACTAGCGGGGGGCACAGATACGCAGTATTTT. Encoded protein: CATSKLAGGTDTQYF.